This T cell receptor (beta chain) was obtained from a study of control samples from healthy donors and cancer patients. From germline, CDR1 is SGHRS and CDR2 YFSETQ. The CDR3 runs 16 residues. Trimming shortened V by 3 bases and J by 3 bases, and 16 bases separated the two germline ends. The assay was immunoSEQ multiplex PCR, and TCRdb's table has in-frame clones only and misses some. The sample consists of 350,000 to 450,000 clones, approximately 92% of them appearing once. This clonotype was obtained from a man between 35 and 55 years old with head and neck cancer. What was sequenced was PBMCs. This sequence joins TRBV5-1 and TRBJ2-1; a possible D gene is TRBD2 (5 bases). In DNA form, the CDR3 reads TGCGCCAGCAGCTCCCTTGATGGGAGTGACTACAATGAGCAGTTCTTC. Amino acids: CASSSLDGSDYNEQFF.